One and the same sample provided the 11 T cell receptor beta chains below, sequenced in a study of immune cell composition in non-small cell lung cancer (dated by TCRdb to about 2017). Normal lung samples came from the same patient and were non-adjacent lung tissue collected as far from the tumour as possible, with a minimum distance of 3 cm. Library preparation employed the immunoSEQ multiplex PCR assay. TCRdb stores this immuneACCESS table with in-frame sequences only. Part of the clones is absent; in the studies checked, under half of the shortfall reflects unresolved V genes, and no reason is known for the rest. This sample comprises 5,000 to 6,500 clones, about 85% of them detected only once. The ten top clones hold approximately 5.9% of the sample. Sequencing used non-adjacent lung tissue. The source of these receptors is a human donor with non-small cell lung cancer.

This rearrangement joins TRBV10-1 to TRBJ2-7, with 7 positions matching TRBD1. Germline CDR1 WNHNN, CDR2 SYGVQD (reference sequence). CDR3 length: 16 residues. The junction had 14 bases not matched to a gene; V was cut back by 4 bases and J by 5 bases. CDR3 sequence: CASSGQTPGQSHEQYF. The CDR3 DNA reads TGCGCCAGCAGTGGACAAACACCGGGACAGAGCCACGAGCAGTACTTC.

The chain is built from TRBV30 and TRBJ2-1; TRBD1 agrees at 8 bases. The ends lost 7 bases at V and 7 bases at J; junction bases unmatched: 18. The CDR3 has 16 amino acids. The germline V gene has CDR1 GTSNPN and CDR2 SVGIG (reference sequence). Written as DNA, the CDR3 is TGTGCCTTTTCCAGGGGGCCGACAGGGCAGGAGAATGAGCAGTTCTTC. Its protein is CAFSRGPTGQENEQFF.

CDR3 DNA: TGCGCCAGCAGCCAGAGCGGGGTCTATGGCTACACCTTC. Translating it yields CASSQSGVYGYTF. The chain is built from TRBV4-3 and TRBJ1-2, with D unresolved. This CDR3 contains 13 residues. Trimming cost V 3 bases and J 4 bases, with 9 bases left between them. The germline CDR1 and CDR2 sequences are LGHNA and YSLEER.

The V and J genes are TRBV4-3 and TRBJ2-2; TRBD2 matches 9 bases. Germline values: CDR1 LGHNA, CDR2 YSLEER. The ends lost 0 bases at V and 0 bases at J; junction bases unmatched: 2. The CDR3 is 17 residues long. CDR3: CASSQDPSGTNTGELFF. CDR3 DNA sequence: TGCGCCAGCAGCCAAGATCCTAGCGGGACGAACACCGGGGAGCTGTTTTTT.

V and J are TRBV11-1 and TRBJ2-5, with a possible D match to TRBD2 (6 bases). The V end was cut by 0 bases, the J end by 4 bases, with 12 bases between. CDR1 and CDR2 from the germline V gene are SGHAT and FQDESV (reference sequence). The length of the CDR3 is 15 residues. Written as DNA, the CDR3 is TGTGCCAGCAGCTTAGCAGGAGGGAGTGGAGAGACCCAGTACTTC. It codes for CASSLAGGSGETQYF.

This rearrangement joins TRBV20-1 to TRBJ2-1; no reliable D call. Germline loops: CDR1 DFQATT, CDR2 SNEGSKA (reference sequence). V was shortened by 3 bases and J by 6 bases, with 3 bases between the two germline ends. The CDR3 runs to 10 residues. In DNA, the CDR3 is TGCAGTGCTAGCTCCAATGAGCAGTTCTTC. It codes for CSASSNEQFF.

The gene calls are TRBV5-5 and TRBJ1-1; D not resolved. Trimming took off 3 bases at V and 2 bases at J, with 11 bases between the two ends. Per the germline V gene, CDR1 is SGHKS and CDR2 is YYEKEE (reference sequence). The length of the CDR3 is 14 residues. This CDR3 reads CASSSGLGNTEAFF. CDR3 nucleotides: TGTGCCAGCAGCTCCGGACTGGGAAACACTGAAGCTTTCTTT.

The chain carries TRBV5-4 and TRBJ2-3; D is undetermined. The CDR3 contains 12 residues. Trimming removed 4 bases from V and 5 bases from J, with 8 bases in between. In germline, CDR1 is SGHNT, CDR2 YYREEE (reference sequence). CDR3 region: CASSLIGDTQYF. CDR3 coding DNA: TGTGCCAGCAGCCTAATCGGAGATACGCAGTATTTT.

The chain combines TRBV7-2 with TRBJ2-7; TRBD1 might be the D (5 bases). CDR3 length: 15 residues. Germline CDR1 and CDR2: SGHTA and FQGNSA. The germline V and J ends were trimmed by 2 bases and 5 bases, with 16 bases remaining between them. CDR3 nucleotide sequence: TGTGCCAGCAGCTTAAGTGGGGCCTTTACCCACGAGCAGTACTTC. Translating gives CASSLSGAFTHEQYF. The entire variable domain, with the rest obtained from reference TRBV7-2 and TRBJ2-7, is as follows: GAGVSQSPSNKVTEKGKDVELRCDPISGHTALYWYRQSLGQGLEFLIYFQGNSAPDKSGLPSDRFSAERTGGSVSTLTIQRTQQEDSAVYLCASSLSGAFTHEQYFGPGTRLTVT.

This chain links TRBV19 with TRBJ2-2, with TRBD2 identical over 7 bases. Germline V gives CDR1 LNHDA, CDR2 SQIVND (reference sequence). The CDR3 totals 14 residues. J gave up 7 bases and V 7 bases, and 9 bases lay outside the gene matches. CDR3 in DNA: TGTGCCAGTACAATGTATAGGGAGGGCGGGGAGCTGTTTTTT. As protein: CASTMYREGGELFF.

The rearrangement uses TRBV6-1 and TRBJ1-4; D gene unclear. Trimming cost V 2 bases and J 8 bases, with 15 bases left between them. Germline CDR1 reads MNHNS; CDR2 reads SASEGT. The CDR3 length is 15 residues. CDR3 sequence: CASSELGQTREKLFF. Written as DNA, the CDR3 is TGTGCCAGCAGTGAACTGGGCCAGACGAGAGAAAAACTGTTTTTT.